Each of the 26 T cell receptor beta chains below was sequenced from the same sample in a study of cytotoxic CD8 clonotypes in ibrutinib-treated CLL. Data came from immunoSEQ multiplex PCR; TCRdb stores just in-frame clones and leaves some out. The sample lists about 250,000 clones, 70% seen once, with 15% in the top ten. The sequenced sample was PBMCs, obtained after 24 months of ibrutinib treatment. These TCRs come from a human donor with chronic lymphocytic leukemia.

V gene TRBV19 combines with J gene TRBJ1-1; TRBD1 aligns across 7 bases. The CDR3 runs 13 residues. Per the germline V gene, CDR1 is LNHDA and CDR2 is SQIVND (reference sequence). With V trimmed by 5 bases and J by 12 bases, 12 bases remained unmatched. CDR3 DNA sequence: TGTGCCAGTAGTGTGGGACAGACTCCCACATCTTTCTTT. It translates to CASSVGQTPTSFF. The full variable domain, its missing parts supplied by reference TRBV19 and TRBJ1-1, is DGGITQSPKYLFRKEGQNVTLSCEQNLNHDAMYWYRQDPGQGLRLIYYSQIVNDFQKGDIAEGYSVSREKKESFPLTVTSAQKNPTAFYLCASSVGQTPTSFFGQGTRLTVV.

This clone was seen a handful of times. The J gene is TRBJ2-5, the V gene TRBV23-1, with 11 bases matching TRBD2. TRBV23-1 is identified as an open reading frame with a role that is uncertain. The CDR3 totals 17 residues. The V gene end was trimmed by 0 bases and the J gene end by 0 bases; junction bases not matched to a gene: 3. CDR3: CASSQSRLAGNQETQYF. The DNA of the CDR3 is TGCGCCAGCAGTCAATCCAGACTAGCGGGGAACCAAGAGACCCAGTACTTC.

The chain uses TRBV19 and TRBJ2-5, with a tentative D call TRBD1 (5 bases). CDR3 size: 13 residues. CDR1 and CDR2 (germline): LNHDA, SQIVND (reference sequence). V lost 7 bases and J lost 2, with 11 bases in between. The CDR3 DNA reads as TGTGCCAGTAAGCTTCAGGGTCAAGAGACCCAGTACTTC. Translation gives CASKLQGQETQYF.

The chain recombines TRBV5-6 with TRBJ2-1; 11 bases agree with TRBD2. The CDR3 spans 18 residues. From germline, CDR1 is SGHDT and CDR2 YYEEEE. V trimming: 2 bases; J trimming: 8 bases; junction bases outside the gene matches: 15. CDR3 bases: TGTGCCAGCAGCTTTCGGGCTACTAGCGGGAGAGCTGGTGATGAGCAGTTCTTC. Its protein is CASSFRATSGRAGDEQFF.

The CDR3 protein is CASGLGLVDYNEQFF. CDR3 coding DNA: TGTGCTAGTGGTTTGGGATTAGTCGACTACAATGAGCAGTTCTTC. The chain recombines TRBV12-5 with TRBJ2-1, with D unclear. Trimming took 1 base from V and 3 from J, leaving 10 bases between them. The CDR3 runs to 15 residues. From germline, CDR1 is LGHNT and CDR2 FRNRAP.

This clone came up a few times. This rearrangement joins TRBV18 to TRBJ2-6; D possibly corresponds to TRBD1 (5 bases). Germline CDR1 reads KGHSH; CDR2 reads LQKENI. This CDR3 contains 15 residues. V lost 5 bases to trimming and J lost 0 bases, with 8 bases between them. The CDR3 protein is CASSATVSGANVLTF. The DNA of the CDR3 is TGTGCCAGCTCAGCGACAGTCTCTGGGGCCAACGTCCTGACTTTC.

This clone was observed a handful of times. The V and J genes are TRBV13 and TRBJ2-1; tentatively, D is TRBD2 (6 bases). Trimming took off 5 bases at V and 0 bases at J, with 11 bases between the two ends. Per germline, CDR1 PRHDT and CDR2 FYEKMQ (reference sequence). The CDR3 loop spans 15 amino acids. CDR3 sequence (DNA): TGTGCCAGCAGCCGACGGGGGAGCTCCTACAATGAGCAGTTCTTC. Translation: CASSRRGSSYNEQFF. Based on the CDR3 plus reference TRBV13 and TRBJ2-1, the full variable domain is AAGVIQSPRHLIKEKRETATLKCYPIPRHDTVYWYQQGPGQDPQFLISFYEKMQSDKGSIPDRFSAQQFSDYHSELNMSSLELGDSALYFCASSRRGSSYNEQFFGPGTRLTVL.

The chain carries TRBV7-3 and TRBJ2-1; 10 bases agree with TRBD2. Per the germline V gene, CDR1 is SGHTA and CDR2 is FQGTGA. The CDR3 is 15 residues long. V shed 3 bases, J shed 3 bases, and the junction held 2 bases outside the gene matches. This CDR3 reads CASSFPSGGYNEQFF. The CDR3 DNA reads TGTGCCAGCAGCTTTCCTAGCGGGGGCTACAATGAGCAGTTCTTC.

This clone was detected only a few times. The chain recombines TRBV7-2 with TRBJ2-1; weak D call: TRBD2 (5 bases). V dropped 1 base and J dropped 9 bases, with 16 bases sitting between them. CDR1 SGHTA and CDR2 FQGNSA come from the germline V gene. The CDR3 is 15 residues long. The CDR3, as DNA: TGTGCCAGCAGCTTAGTGCTAGGGAGCGTAGGTGAGCAGTTCTTC. Protein: CASSLVLGSVGEQFF. The entire variable domain, with the rest obtained from reference TRBV7-2 and TRBJ2-1, is as follows: GAGVSQSPSNKVTEKGKDVELRCDPISGHTALYWYRQSLGQGLEFLIYFQGNSAPDKSGLPSDRFSAERTGGSVSTLTIQRTQQEDSAVYLCASSLVLGSVGEQFFGPGTRLTVL.

J is TRBJ1-5 and V is TRBV27; tentative D call: TRBD1 (6 bases). Between the trimmed V and J ends, which lost 3 bases and 0 bases, there was a span of 12 bases. The germline CDR1 and CDR2 sequences are MNHEY and SMNVEV (reference sequence). The CDR3 runs 16 residues. The CDR3 is CASSLRGHYSNQPQHF. CDR3 DNA sequence: TGTGCCAGCAGTTTGAGGGGACACTATAGCAATCAGCCCCAGCATTTT.

V and J are TRBV14 and TRBJ2-7; no reliable D call. The CDR3 covers 12 residues. Per the germline V gene, CDR1 is SGHDN and CDR2 is FVKESK. The V and J ends lost 1 base and 6 bases respectively, with 7 bases between them. In nucleotides, the CDR3 is TGTGCCAGCAGCCAAGTCGCCCCCGAGCAGTACTTC. Protein sequence: CASSQVAPEQYF.

The chain links TRBV5-1 to TRBJ2-5; 10 bases are shared with TRBD2. This CDR3 is 14 amino acids long. V gave up 4 bases and J gave up 5 bases; unmatched junction bases: 5. Germline V gene lookup returns CDR1 SGHRS and CDR2 YFSETQ. CDR3 in DNA: TGCGCCAGCAGCACTAGCGGGATGTGGGAGACCCAGTACTTC. It encodes CASSTSGMWETQYF.

This rearrangement joins TRBV5-1 to TRBJ2-7; TRBD2 is a possible D gene (6 bases). Germline V gives CDR1 SGHRS, CDR2 YFSETQ. V lost 4 bases, J lost 2 bases, and 22 bases lay in between. The CDR3 is made up of 17 amino acids. The CDR3 nucleotides are TGCGCCAGCAGCGCCGGGGGTACCGGGATAACACCCTACGAGCAGTACTTC. It codes for CASSAGGTGITPYEQYF. Looking up the rest from reference TRBV5-1 and TRBJ2-7 gives the full variable domain: KAGVTQTPRYLIKTRGQQVTLSCSPISGHRSVSWYQQTPGQGLQFLFEYFSETQRNKGNFPGRFSGRQFSNSRSEMNVSTLELGDSALYLCASSAGGTGITPYEQYFGPGTRLTVT.

This rearrangement joins TRBV20-1 to TRBJ1-5, with 8 bases aligning to TRBD1. The V gene end was trimmed by 5 bases and the J gene end by 7 bases; junction bases not matched to a gene: 1. CDR3 size: 11 residues. Germline lookup yields CDR1 DFQATT and CDR2 SNEGSKA (reference sequence). CDR3 region: CSASGGQPQHF. The CDR3, as DNA: TGCAGTGCTTCAGGGGGCCAGCCCCAGCATTTT.

In its sample, this clone was seen a few times. The chain couples TRBV4-2 to TRBJ2-1; the match to TRBD2 covers 7 bases. Looked up from germline, CDR1 is LGHNA and CDR2 is YNFKEQ. The CDR3 is 19 amino acids. The V gene end was trimmed by 4 bases and the J gene end by 4 bases; junction bases not matched to a gene: 19. The CDR3 DNA sequence: TGTGCCAGCAGCCGCGCCTTGATGTGGGAGGGTGGCCCATACAATGAGCAGTTCTTC. Translating gives CASSRALMWEGGPYNEQFF.

This clone came up a few times. The chain uses TRBV2 and TRBJ2-5, with D unclear. V gave up 6 bases and J gave up 5 bases, with 10 bases separating them. The CDR3 consists of 12 residues. Per the germline V gene, CDR1 is SNHLY and CDR2 is FYNNEI. The CDR3, as DNA: TGTGCCAGCAGCGCAGTCCGGGAGACCCAGTACTTC. Its protein product is CASSAVRETQYF.

The gene calls are TRBV20-1 and TRBJ2-7; no firm D call. This CDR3 comprises 11 residues. The V gene's germline CDR1 is DFQATT and CDR2 SNEGSKA (reference sequence). The CDR3 here is CSALISYEQYF. For the CDR3, the DNA is TGCAGCGCTCTGATCTCCTACGAGCAGTACTTC.

This chain connects TRBV9 to TRBJ2-1; TRBD2 is a possible D gene (5 bases). This CDR3 contains 15 residues. Trimming shortened V by 3 bases and J by 6 bases, and 16 bases separated the two germline ends. The V gene's germline CDR1 is SGDLS and CDR2 YYNGEE. The CDR3 here is CASSGILGLGNEQFF. The DNA of the CDR3 is TGTGCCAGCAGCGGCATACTAGGATTGGGCAATGAGCAGTTCTTC.

This sequence joins TRBV10-3 and TRBJ1-5; 12 nucleotides align to TRBD1. In germline, CDR1 is ENHRY, CDR2 SYGVKD. The CDR3 has 18 amino acids. The J segment lost 5 bases and the V segment lost 0 bases, leaving 8 bases of the junction unmatched. CDR3 in DNA: TGTGCCATCAGTGAGTCGAGTGGCGGGACAGGGGGCGATCAGCCCCAGCATTTT. Its protein is CAISESSGGTGGDQPQHF.

The CDR3 loop reads CASSPDRLSTDTQYF. The CDR3 DNA reads TGTGCCAGCAGCCCGGACCGACTCAGCACAGATACGCAGTATTTT. The gene calls are TRBV13 and TRBJ2-3; D gene uncertain. CDR1 is PRHDT and CDR2 is FYEKMQ in the germline V gene (reference sequence). The CDR3 is 15 amino acids. V was clipped by 5 bases and J by 0 bases, with 12 bases between them.

The chain joins TRBV7-6 to TRBJ2-7; 9 nucleotides agree with TRBD2. V shed 3 bases, J shed 5 bases, and the junction held 5 bases outside the gene matches. CDR1 is SGHVS, CDR2 FNYEAQ, per germline. CDR3 length: 14 amino acids. As DNA, the CDR3 is TGTGCCAGCAGCTTGGTGACTAGCGGACACGAGCAGTACTTC. It codes for CASSLVTSGHEQYF.

This clone appeared once. The chain couples TRBV7-2 to TRBJ2-2; maybe TRBD1 (5 bases). V was cut by 5 bases and J by 0 bases, with 19 bases left in between. The V gene's germline CDR1 is SGHTA and CDR2 FQGNSA. This CDR3 spans 18 amino acids. This CDR3 is CASSLIVPGPPNTGELFF. CDR3 nucleotide sequence: TGTGCCAGCAGCCTAATCGTACCAGGGCCGCCGAACACCGGGGAGCTGTTTTTT.

The V gene is TRBV7-9, the J gene TRBJ1-5; D remains unclear. Trimming cost V 3 bases and J 3 bases, with 6 bases left between them. The CDR3 is 13 amino acids. Germline values: CDR1 SEHNR, CDR2 FQNEAQ (reference sequence). The CDR3 loop reads CASSLLVNQPQHF. Here the CDR3 DNA reads TGTGCCAGCAGCTTGTTGGTCAATCAGCCCCAGCATTTT.

The chain has TRBV9 and TRBJ2-7; tentatively, D is TRBD2 (6 bases). V lost 5 bases, J lost 2 bases, and 14 bases lay in between. The V gene's germline CDR1 is SGDLS and CDR2 YYNGEE. The length of the CDR3 is 14 residues. CDR3 in amino acids: CASSSSGPTYEQYF. The DNA of the CDR3 is TGTGCCAGCAGTTCGAGCGGGCCCACCTACGAGCAGTACTTC.

J is TRBJ1-1 and V is TRBV29-1; possibly TRBD1 for D (6 bases). Germline CDR1 is SQVTM and CDR2 is ANQGSEA. This CDR3 region has 14 residues. V dropped 7 bases and J dropped 0 bases, with 15 bases sitting between them. Written as DNA, the CDR3 is TGCAGCGGACTGGTGGGGGCCATGAACACTGAAGCTTTCTTT. Translation gives CSGLVGAMNTEAFF.

The J gene is TRBJ2-6, the V gene TRBV11-2; the D is unclear. There are 15 residues in the CDR3. V was trimmed by 3 bases and J by 1 base, leaving 7 bases between them. Germline V gene sequence: CDR1 SGHAT, CDR2 FQNNGV. The CDR3 nucleotides are TGTGCCAGCAGCTTGTGGGAATCTGGGGCCAACGTCCTGACTTTC. Protein product: CASSLWESGANVLTF.